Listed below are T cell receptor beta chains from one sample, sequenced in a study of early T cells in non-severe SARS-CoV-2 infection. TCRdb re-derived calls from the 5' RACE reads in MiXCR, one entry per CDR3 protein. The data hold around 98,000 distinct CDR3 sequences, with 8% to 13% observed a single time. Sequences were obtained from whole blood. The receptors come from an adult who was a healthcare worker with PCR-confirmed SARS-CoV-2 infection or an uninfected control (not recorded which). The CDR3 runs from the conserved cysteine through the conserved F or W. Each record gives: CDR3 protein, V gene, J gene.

CDR3aa: CASSQGWDRGYQPQHF; v_gene: TRBV3-1; j_gene: TRBJ1-5
CDR3aa: CASSLGNLADSYNEQFF; v_gene: TRBV11-3; j_gene: TRBJ2-1
CDR3aa: CASSVRTSHGDTQYF; v_gene: TRBV9; j_gene: TRBJ2-3
CDR3aa: CASSIEIGTTYEQYF; v_gene: TRBV19; j_gene: TRBJ2-7
CDR3aa: CASRQDGYEQYF; v_gene: TRBV7-9; j_gene: TRBJ2-7
CDR3aa: CSGRSLAHEQYF; v_gene: TRBV29-1; j_gene: TRBJ2-7
CDR3aa: CASSFITGETQYF; v_gene: TRBV5-1; j_gene: TRBJ2-5
CDR3aa: CASSGSSREGHGYTF; v_gene: TRBV2; j_gene: TRBJ1-2
CDR3aa: CASSPRAGHEKQYF; v_gene: TRBV2; j_gene: TRBJ2-7
CDR3aa: CASSLDTLFYGYTF; v_gene: TRBV11-2; j_gene: TRBJ1-2
CDR3aa: CASSFGTSRETQYF; v_gene: TRBV7-8; j_gene: TRBJ2-5
CDR3aa: CASSQAPSYSGYYGYTF; v_gene: TRBV4-1; j_gene: TRBJ1-2
CDR3aa: CATSRGAGQAYEQYF; v_gene: TRBV15; j_gene: TRBJ2-7
CDR3aa: CASSPMEPPYEQYF; v_gene: TRBV28; j_gene: TRBJ2-7
CDR3aa: CASSPQDRDPEAFF; v_gene: TRBV18; j_gene: TRBJ1-1
CDR3aa: CASSSTATGGNIQYF; v_gene: TRBV28; j_gene: TRBJ2-4
CDR3aa: CASRYESNQPQHF; v_gene: TRBV5-1; j_gene: TRBJ1-5
CDR3aa: CASSAFDGYTF; v_gene: TRBV2; j_gene: TRBJ1-2
CDR3aa: CASSFAGVHNEQFF; v_gene: TRBV7-6; j_gene: TRBJ2-1
CDR3aa: CSAFDRQETQYF; v_gene: TRBV20-1; j_gene: TRBJ2-5
CDR3aa: CASSSRLTDSGANVLTF; v_gene: TRBV2; j_gene: TRBJ2-6
CDR3aa: CASSLRDRDDEQFF; v_gene: TRBV19; j_gene: TRBJ2-1
CDR3aa: CAISEPPSGRALHEQYF; v_gene: TRBV10-3; j_gene: TRBJ2-7
CDR3aa: CASSLAEKQFF; v_gene: TRBV7-2; j_gene: TRBJ2-1
CDR3aa: CASSPRTGDQETQYF; v_gene: TRBV7-3; j_gene: TRBJ2-5
CDR3aa: CASATTTSDRAGGYTF; v_gene: TRBV12-5; j_gene: TRBJ1-2
CDR3aa: CASSSLGAAASYNEQFF; v_gene: TRBV11-2; j_gene: TRBJ2-1
CDR3aa: CASGPRSGANVLTF; v_gene: TRBV11-3; j_gene: TRBJ2-6